The rows below give T cell receptor beta chains drawn from one sample of a study of T cell responses to AZD1222 COVID-19 vaccine. Here immunoSEQ multiplex PCR was the method, and the copy in TCRdb shows in-frame clones only, minus some. The table has roughly 66,000 clones, approximately 85% seen once. The input for sequencing was peripheral blood, taken on day 0 of AZD1222 vaccination. Source of these receptors: an adult in good health. Each CDR3 is given with its conserved first and last residue. D genes are given only for firm matches. Size values are once, few and many counts, or a class for expanded clones, and some rows have none.

abundance	v_gene	d_gene	len	j_gene	CDR3aa	CDR3nt
.	TRBV2	.	11	TRBJ2-5	CASRVSETQYF	TGTGCCAGCAGGGTATCAGAGACCCAGTACTTC
once	TRBV6-1	.	16	TRBJ2-7	CASSEAGSWSSYEQYF	TGTGCCAGCAGTGAAGCGGGTAGTTGGAGCTCCTACGAGCAGTACTTC
.	TRBV7-3	.	14	TRBJ2-7	CASSLGRASYEQYF	TGTGCCAGCAGCTTAGGACGGGCCTCCTACGAGCAGTACTTC
.	TRBV7-9	.	12	TRBJ2-7	CASRGEGEGGYF	TGTGCCAGCAGAGGAGAGGGGGAGGGCGGATACTTC
.	TRBV15	.	12	TRBJ2-5	CATSRWGETQYF	TGTGCCACCAGCAGATGGGGGGAGACCCAGTACTTC
.	TRBV7-9	.	14	TRBJ1-4	CASSPGFENEKLFF	TGTGCCAGCAGCCCCGGATTCGAAAATGAAAAACTGTTTTTT
.	TRBV5-1	.	12	TRBJ1-2	CASSVSGDGYTF	TGCGCCAGCAGCGTTTCAGGGGACGGCTACACCTTC
.	TRBV10-1	TRBD1	13	TRBJ1-1	CASRRTGNTEAFF	TGCGCCAGCCGTCGGACAGGGAACACTGAAGCTTTCTTT
.	TRBV5-8	TRBD1	15	TRBJ2-2	CASSFRDRNTGELFF	TGTGCCAGCAGCTTCCGGGACAGGAACACCGGGGAGCTGTTTTTT
few	TRBV2	.	14	TRBJ2-7	CASSGAGPSYEQYF	TGTGCCAGCAGTGGGGCAGGGCCCTCCTACGAGCAGTACTTC
.	TRBV11-2	.	14	TRBJ1-6	CASSLFTFLSPLHF	TGTGCCAGCAGCTTATTTACTTTTCTATCACCCCTCCACTTT
.	TRBV4-3	.	13	TRBJ2-3	CASSPRREDTQYF	TGCGCCAGCAGCCCCCGAAGGGAAGATACGCAGTATTTT
.	TRBV7-3	.	15	TRBJ2-1	CASSLGQRFDNEQFF	TGTGCCAGCAGCTTAGGGCAGAGGTTCGACAATGAGCAGTTCTTC